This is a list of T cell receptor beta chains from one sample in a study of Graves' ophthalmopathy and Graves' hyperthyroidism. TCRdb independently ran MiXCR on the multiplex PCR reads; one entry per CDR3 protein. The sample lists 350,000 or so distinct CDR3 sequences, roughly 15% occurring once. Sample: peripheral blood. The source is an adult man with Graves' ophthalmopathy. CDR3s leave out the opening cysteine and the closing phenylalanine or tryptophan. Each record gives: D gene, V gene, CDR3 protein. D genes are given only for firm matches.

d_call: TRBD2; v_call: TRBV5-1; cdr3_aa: ASSGGTSGGYEQY
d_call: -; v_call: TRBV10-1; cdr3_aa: ASTAGGETGELF
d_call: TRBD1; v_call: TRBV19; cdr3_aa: ASSIGDRDTGELF
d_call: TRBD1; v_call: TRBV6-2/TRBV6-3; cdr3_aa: ASSYRTGSEAF
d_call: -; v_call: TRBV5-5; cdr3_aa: ASSVEGRPNYGYT
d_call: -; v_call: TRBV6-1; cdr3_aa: ASNYRVGYGYT
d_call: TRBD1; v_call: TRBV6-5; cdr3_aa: ASRRTGREVTEAF
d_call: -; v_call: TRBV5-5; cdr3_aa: ASSQGVQPQH
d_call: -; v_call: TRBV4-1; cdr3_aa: ASSQDLRQPQH
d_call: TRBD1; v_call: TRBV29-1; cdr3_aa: SVEEFWTGRNTEAF
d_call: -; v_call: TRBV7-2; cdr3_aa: ASSQRAGQTQY
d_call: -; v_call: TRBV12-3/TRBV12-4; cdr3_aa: ASSLAVPPTKETQY
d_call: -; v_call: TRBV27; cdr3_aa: ASSPHRDINYGYT
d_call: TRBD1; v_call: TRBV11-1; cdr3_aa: ASSNWDRVHTGELF
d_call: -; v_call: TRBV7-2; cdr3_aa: ASSKTGQNTEAF
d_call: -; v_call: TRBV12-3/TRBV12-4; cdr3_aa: ASSLVQGWKTGELF
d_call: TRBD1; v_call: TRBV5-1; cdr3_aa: ASSEGAGPYGYT
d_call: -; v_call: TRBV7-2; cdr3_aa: ASSLGWGNTGELF
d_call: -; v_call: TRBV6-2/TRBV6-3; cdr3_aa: ASSSPSTAYQETQY
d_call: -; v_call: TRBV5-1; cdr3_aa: ASSLEGRTGETQY
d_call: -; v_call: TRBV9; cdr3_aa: ASSVGQGPETQY
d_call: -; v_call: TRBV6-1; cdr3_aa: ASRAGTRAYEQY
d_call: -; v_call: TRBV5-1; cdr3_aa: ASSPDRKINSPLH
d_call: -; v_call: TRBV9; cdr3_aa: ASSVLPGGSTEAF
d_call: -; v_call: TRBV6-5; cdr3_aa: ASVPDFYQPQH
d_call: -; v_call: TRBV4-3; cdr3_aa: ASSQVGANAHGYT
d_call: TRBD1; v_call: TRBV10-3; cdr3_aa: AISSGTGVSPLH
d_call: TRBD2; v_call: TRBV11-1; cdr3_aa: ASSPRMTSGDSYEQY
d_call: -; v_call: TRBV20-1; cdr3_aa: SARASGLNTEAF
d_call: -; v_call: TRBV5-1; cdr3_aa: ASSFERYQETQY
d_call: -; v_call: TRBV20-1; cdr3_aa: SARDPKGPELTF
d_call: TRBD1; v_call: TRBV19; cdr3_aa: ASSAARDRGGYEQY